These 8 T cell receptor beta chains came from one sample sequenced in a study of Tregs in tolerant kidney transplant recipients. The protocol was immunoSEQ multiplex PCR, while the TCRdb copy is restricted to in-frame clones and leaves out a portion. The sample has 90,000 to 150,000 clones, roughly 93% seen once. Sequenced sample: CD4+ T cells from blood. The origin of the receptors is a human donor in good health.

The J gene is TRBJ2-7, the V gene TRBV15; D is ambiguous. The CDR3 runs 13 residues. The ends were cut back, 0 bases at V and 4 bases at J, with 7 bases in the middle. CDR1 is LNHNV and CDR2 is YYDKDF in the germline V gene (reference sequence). For the CDR3, the DNA is TGTGCCACCAGCAGAGATAGGAGTTACGAGCAGTACTTC. This translates into CATSRDRSYEQYF.

V gene TRBV5-6 combines with J gene TRBJ1-4, with D maybe TRBD1 (5 bases). The V gene lost 4 bases and the J gene lost 7 bases, with 14 bases spanning the gap. This CDR3 is built from 14 residues. The germline V gene has CDR1 SGHDT and CDR2 YYEEEE. The CDR3, as DNA: TGTGCCAGCAGCCCCTCGGCAGGGAGTGAAAAACTGTTTTTT. Its protein product is CASSPSAGSEKLFF.

The genes are TRBV4-1 and TRBJ1-2; the D is unclear. Trimming took off 6 bases at V and 4 bases at J, with 24 bases between the two ends. The CDR3 loop spans 17 amino acids. Per germline, CDR1 MGHRA and CDR2 YSYEKL. The CDR3 sequence is CASSRSNVGIDSYGYTF. For the CDR3, the DNA is TGCGCCAGCAGTCGATCCAACGTGGGGATTGATAGCTATGGCTACACCTTC.

As concerns this clone: This specimen includes other DNA sequences encoding the same CDR3. The rearrangement uses TRBV5-1 and TRBJ1-3; 7 bases map to TRBD1. Germline V gene data show CDR1 as SGHRS and CDR2 as YFSETQ. This CDR3 contains 15 residues. V was pared by 3 bases and J by 2 bases, with 5 bases of the junction left unmatched. The CDR3 DNA reads TGCGCCAGCAGCTCAGGAACAGGGGCTGGAAACACCATATATTTT. Encoded protein: CASSSGTGAGNTIYF.

This sequence joins TRBV6-6 and TRBJ2-7, with 8 bases lining up with TRBD1. In germline, CDR1 is MNHNY, CDR2 SVGAGI (reference sequence). The CDR3 covers 15 residues. Trimming removed 4 bases from V and 0 bases from J; junction bases left unmatched: 5. The CDR3 DNA sequence: TGTGCCAGCAGTTTCCGGACAGGGTACTCCTACGAGCAGTACTTC. Translation gives CASSFRTGYSYEQYF.

This chain connects TRBV5-4 to TRBJ1-3, with TRBD1 matching 8 bases. With V trimmed by 4 bases and J by 0 bases, 3 bases remained unmatched. This CDR3 comprises 15 residues. Germline assignment: CDR1 SGHNT and CDR2 YYREEE (reference sequence). CDR3 sequence: CASSLTGGSGNTIYF. The CDR3 DNA reads TGTGCCAGCAGCCTCACAGGGGGCTCTGGAAACACCATATATTTT.

The rearrangement links TRBV7-9 to TRBJ1-2; 7 bases align to TRBD1. The CDR3 is 15 amino acids. V shed 4 bases and J 3 bases; nucleotides not matched to a gene: 8. Germline CDR1 SEHNR, CDR2 FQNEAQ (reference sequence). CDR3 sequence (DNA): TGTGCCAGCAGCTCCACGGGACAGCGCTACTATGGCTACACCTTC. Its translation: CASSSTGQRYYGYTF.

The V gene is TRBV11-2, the J gene TRBJ2-7; D gene ambiguous. Germline CDR1 reads SGHAT; CDR2 reads FQNNGV. The CDR3 spans 13 residues. Between the trimmed V and J ends, which lost 1 base and 5 bases, there was a span of 9 bases. The CDR3 spells CASSLGKGDEQYF. The CDR3 bases are TGTGCCAGCAGCTTAGGCAAAGGCGACGAGCAGTACTTC.